These T cell receptor beta chains were read from a single sample in a study of metastatic and nonmetastatic thyroid tumors. TCRdb reanalyzed the PCR reads via MiXCR. The table includes about 16,000 clones, about 23% detected once. Material: adjacent normal tissue. The receptors derive from a female donor with papillary thyroid cancer or a benign thyroid nodule (not recorded which). Some clones in this sample may be carry-over from other donors' samples. Each CDR3 is given without its conserved first and last residue. Only part of the rows carry a size: once, few, many, or a class if the clone is expanded.

j_call | clone_size | v_call | cdr3_length | cdr3_aa
TRBJ1-1 | NA | TRBV11-2 | 12 | ASSGSRGHLRAF
TRBJ2-7 | few | TRBV11-2 | 12 | ASSRRGTQSEQY
TRBJ1-1 | NA | TRBV30 | 13 | AWRLRTLGPTEAF
TRBJ2-7 | few | TRBV27 | 11 | ASSSGEAYEQY
TRBJ1-1 | NA | TRBV7-8 | 14 | ASSLHPGQGIPEAF
TRBJ1-1 | few | TRBV11-3 | 11 | ASSAQGDTEAF
TRBJ2-1 | few | TRBV2 | 13 | ASSVQGAVYNEQF
TRBJ2-7 | NA | TRBV5-1 | 11 | ASSLDSPYEQY
TRBJ1-1 | few | TRBV6-2/TRBV6-3 | 11 | ASGYRVVTEAF
TRBJ2-7 | NA | TRBV5-1 | 11 | ASSGQGFYEQY
TRBJ2-7 | NA | TRBV20-1 | 12 | SATWTGNSYEQY
TRBJ2-2 | NA | TRBV4-1 | 15 | ASSQDITSTHTGELF
TRBJ1-4 | NA | TRBV30 | 9 | AWSVSEKLF
TRBJ2-7 | NA | TRBV6-2/TRBV6-3 | 18 | ASTGRTQGPWPPGTYEQY
TRBJ2-1 | NA | TRBV5-8 | 8 | ASMGRQQL
TRBJ2-7 | NA | TRBV6-5 | 13 | ASSLIAGGGYEQY
TRBJ1-2 | NA | TRBV19 | 13 | ASSISFRDSGGYT
TRBJ2-2 | few | TRBV5-1 | 13 | ASSFNSDGSGELF
TRBJ2-2 | NA | TRBV9 | 11 | ASSVLSTGELF
TRBJ2-1 | NA | TRBV10-3 | 10 | AISEPRNEQF
TRBJ1-6 | few | TRBV27 | 15 | ASSFLPSGAWNSPLH
TRBJ2-2 | few | TRBV6-2/TRBV6-3 | 18 | ASTRGARGLAGVSTGELF
TRBJ1-6 | many | TRBV28 | 11 | ASKAAVNSPLH
TRBJ2-1 | few | TRBV11-2 | 14 | ASSSILAGSYNEQF
TRBJ1-3 | NA | TRBV6-1 | 13 | ASSEFPGGGNTIY
TRBJ1-3 | few | TRBV12-3/TRBV12-4 | 14 | ASSSPEGPRSDTIY
TRBJ2-2 | NA | TRBV7-8 | 10 | ASSRRTGELF
TRBJ1-1 | NA | TRBV6-2/TRBV6-3 | 11 | ASSQVLNTEAF
TRBJ1-1 | NA | TRBV2 | 11 | ASSERGNTEAF
TRBJ2-2 | NA | TRBV2 | 13 | ASSEGTSNTGELF
TRBJ1-2 | NA | TRBV19 | 11 | ASSIRETGGYT
TRBJ1-2 | few | TRBV19 | 10 | ASRWNNYGYT
TRBJ2-7 | NA | TRBV7-2 | 13 | ASSLVKGASYEQY
TRBJ2-5 | few | TRBV25-1 | 14 | ASSELGVATQETQY
TRBJ2-1 | NA | TRBV7-2 | 14 | ASSLAGGVSYNEQF
TRBJ1-6 | few | TRBV6-5 | 13 | ASSYSNDRDSPLH
TRBJ1-5 | few | TRBV19 | 13 | ASSIGDWGNQPQH
TRBJ2-7 | NA | TRBV5-1 | 13 | ASSLARLTYYEQY
TRBJ1-5 | few | TRBV6-2/TRBV6-3 | 18 | ASSYSRGTGNLEGNQPQH
TRBJ1-2 | few | TRBV7-2 | 10 | ASSTPRGSYT
TRBJ1-2 | many | TRBV6-1 | 11 | ASSEEWGHGYT
TRBJ2-7 | NA | TRBV6-2/TRBV6-3 | 11 | PISRSGIYEQY
TRBJ2-1 | few | TRBV20-1 | 13 | SARDLGAGRGEQF
TRBJ2-1 | few | TRBV28 | 13 | ASSFSHRGDDEQF
TRBJ2-6 | few | TRBV6-1 | 15 | ASSQPRALSGANVPT
TRBJ1-5 | few | TRBV6-5 | 16 | ASSPGTGNFQGNQPQH
TRBJ1-2 | NA | TRBV2 | 21 | ASSEEFRLDTVTDLRPYYGYT
TRBJ2-7 | few | TRBV7-8 | 13 | ASSPQSGVPYEQY
TRBJ2-1 | many | TRBV27 | 15 | ASSPATGLASYNEQF